Below are 14 T cell receptor beta chains sequenced from a single sample in a study of blood T cells in healthy people across ages. PCR was performed a second time for about 7 to 12 cycles using a sample-barcoded 5' primer and a J-beta primer mix. TCRdb re-derived calls from the 5' RACE reads in MiXCR, one entry per CDR3 protein. The sample yields around 520,000 distinct CDR3 sequences, about 26% seen once. The same data also contributed to another study, on T cells of mothers and their children.

Sequencing used blood. Source of these receptors: a boy aged 2 to 10 in good health.

The chain employs TRBV19 and TRBJ2-7, with 10 positions matching TRBD1. The CDR3 totals 13 residues. Germline V gene sequence: CDR1 LNHDA, CDR2 SQIVND (reference sequence). V lost 4 bases and J lost 6; bases outside the gene matches: 3. The CDR3: CASSKGQGREQYF. CDR3 sequence (DNA): TGTGCCAGTAGTAAGGGACAGGGGCGCGAGCAGTACTTC.

The chain is built from TRBV28 and TRBJ2-5; D is undetermined. CDR1 MDHEN and CDR2 SYDVKM come from the germline V gene. V dropped 3 bases and J dropped 4 bases, with 12 bases sitting between them. The CDR3 sequence is 14 residues long. CDR3 sequence reads: CASSFSQPLETQYF. DNA of the CDR3: TGTGCCAGCAGTTTTTCACAGCCCTTAGAGACCCAGTACTTC.

In its sample, this clonotype was seen a few times. V gene TRBV10-3 combines with J gene TRBJ2-7; D may match TRBD1 or TRBD2 (5 bases each). The CDR3 is 17 residues long. V lost 8 bases, J lost 0 bases, and 23 bases lay in between. Germline CDR1 reads ENHRY; CDR2 reads SYGVKD. The CDR3 loop reads CAIGRRLRGKSSYEQYF. The DNA for the CDR3 is TGTGCCATCGGGCGCCGGTTGAGGGGCAAAAGCTCCTACGAGCAGTACTTC.

Comments on this clonotype: One end of the junction varies from germline; a read error may be responsible. The chain joins TRBV5-1 to TRBJ2-3; 8 bases fit TRBD2. Germline CDR1 reads SGHRS; CDR2 reads YFSETQ. CDR3 length equals 14 residues. The chain's CDR3 is CASGFSGTQDTQYF. CDR3 DNA: TGCGCCAGCGGCTTTAGCGGGACACAGGATACGCAGTATTTT.

The rearrangement links TRBV11-2 to TRBJ2-5, with D possibly matching TRBD2 (6 bases). Germline lookup yields CDR1 SGHAT and CDR2 FQNNGV. This CDR3 has 16 residues. Trimming left V 5 bases short and J 4 bases short, with 20 bases between. The CDR3 DNA reads TGTGCCAGCAGCCAAGGATGGAGACTAGAGCGAGAGACCCAGTACTTC. Protein product: CASSQGWRLERETQYF. Full variable domain (remainder filled in from reference TRBV11-2 and TRBJ2-5): EAGVAQSPRYKIIEKRQSVAFWCNPISGHATLYWYQQILGQGPKLLIQFQNNGVVDDSQLPKDRFSAERLKGVDSTLKIQPAKLEDSAVYLCASSQGWRLERETQYFGPGTRLLVL.

This clonotype has a handful of counts. The rearrangement uses TRBV16 and TRBJ1-5, with D uncertain. The germline CDR1 and CDR2 sequences are KGHSY and FQNENV. The CDR3 covers 14 residues. The V gene lost 2 bases and the J gene lost 0 bases, with 5 bases spanning the gap. The CDR3 loop is CASSQIRSNQPQHF. For the CDR3, the DNA is TGTGCCAGCAGCCAAATTCGTAGCAATCAGCCCCAGCATTTT.

The V and J genes are TRBV6-1 and TRBJ2-1; unclear D gene. The CDR3 is made up of 12 amino acids. Deletions cut 3 bases from V and 9 bases from J, with 9 bases between. Germline V gene sequence: CDR1 MNHNS, CDR2 SASEGT. CDR3 amino acids: CASSEMHGEQFF. Written as DNA, the CDR3 is TGTGCCAGCAGTGAGATGCATGGTGAGCAGTTCTTC.

This clonotype has a count of ten or more. The chain links TRBV30 to TRBJ1-2, with TRBD1 as a possible D gene (5 bases). The germline V gene encodes CDR1 GTSNPN and CDR2 SVGIG (reference sequence). There are 12 residues in the CDR3. The V gene lost 7 bases and the J gene lost 7 bases, with 16 bases spanning the gap. DNA for the CDR3: TGTGCCTCCCCGGGGCAGGGTATTGGCTACACCTTC. The encoded protein is CASPGQGIGYTF.

The chain has TRBV12-3 or TRBV12-4 and TRBJ2-7; TRBD1 agrees at 7 bases. The CDR3 covers 13 residues. V was clipped by 4 bases and J by 10 bases; unmatched bases: 10. As DNA, the CDR3 is TGTGCCAGCAGTTCCGGGACAGCTACGATTCAGTACTTC. This translates into CASSSGTATIQYF.

The gene calls are TRBV27 and TRBJ2-1; the match to TRBD2 covers 7 bases. CDR3 length: 15 amino acids. The J segment lost 4 bases and the V segment lost 6 bases, leaving 9 bases of the junction unmatched. Germline CDR1 is MNHEY and CDR2 is SMNVEV (reference sequence). The DNA for the CDR3 is TGTGCCAGCAGCCGCACTGGGGGGGTATACAATGAGCAGTTCTTC. It encodes CASSRTGGVYNEQFF.

Here the CDR3 reads CASITPSGPYEQYF. In DNA form, the CDR3 reads TGTGCCAGCATTACCCCGTCAGGTCCCTACGAGCAGTACTTC. This chain uses TRBV6-1 with TRBJ2-7, with D unresolved. Looked up from germline, CDR1 is MNHNS and CDR2 is SASEGT. Between the trimmed V and J ends, which lost 7 bases and 2 bases, there was a span of 15 bases. The CDR3 runs to 14 residues.

The chain links TRBV20-1 to TRBJ2-7; no definite D call. Per germline, CDR1 DFQATT and CDR2 SNEGSKA (reference sequence). The CDR3 sequence is 14 residues long. Trimming took off 0 bases at V and 12 bases at J, with 21 bases between the two ends. The CDR3 region has the DNA TGCAGTGCTAGAGATTTAGAGACGTATGAGACCCGGTACTTC. Translated, it gives CSARDLETYETRYF.

The J gene is TRBJ2-3, the V gene TRBV5-5; D may correspond to TRBD1 or TRBD2 (5 bases each). This CDR3 contains 15 residues. In germline, CDR1 is SGHKS, CDR2 YYEKEE (reference sequence). V dropped 4 bases and J dropped 2 bases, with 14 bases sitting between them. This CDR3 is CASSPGPVNTDTQYF. CDR3 DNA: TGTGCCAGCAGCCCGGGACCAGTTAACACAGATACGCAGTATTTT.

The J gene is TRBJ2-5, the V gene TRBV29-1, with D tentatively TRBD1 (6 bases). The CDR3 consists of 12 residues. V shed 6 bases and J shed 10 bases, with 18 bases lying between them. Per the germline V gene, CDR1 is SQVTM and CDR2 is ANQGSEA. The CDR3 is CSVPGTSLGQYF. CDR3 sequence (DNA): TGCAGCGTCCCCGGGACATCGTTGGGCCAGTACTTC.